The 13 T cell receptor beta chains listed next were all sequenced from one sample in a study of cytomegalovirus exposure and HLA in healthy donors. Use of 60 Vbeta and 13 Jbeta primers characterized the PCR. Some clones are missing from TCRdb's copy, which holds only in-frame ones; the method was immunoSEQ multiplex PCR. The sample shows roughly 150,000 clones, roughly 80% of them seen only once. Sequenced sample: PBMCs. All receptors come from a male donor in good health and CMV-seronegative.

The CDR3 is CASSQQGWYTEAFF. CDR3 coding DNA: TGTGCCAGCAGTCAACAGGGTTGGTACACTGAAGCTTTCTTT. The chain recombines TRBV28 with TRBJ1-1, with D perhaps TRBD1 (6 bases). The V gene's germline CDR1 is MDHEN and CDR2 SYDVKM. V was pared by 5 bases and J by 3 bases, with 13 bases between. This CDR3 contains 14 residues.

This clone was seen a few times. V is TRBV21-1 and J is TRBJ1-5; the D call of TRBD1 is as the table states it, not checked on the DNA. TRBV21-1 is a listed pseudogene. This CDR3 comprises 20 residues. The CDR3 DNA sequence: TGTGCCAGCAGCACCCATCGCGTCCCGGGACAGGGGGGCGCAGAGGGACCCCAGCATTTT. It is translated as CASSTHRVPGQGGAEGPQHF.

The gene calls are TRBV5-4 and TRBJ1-6; TRBD1 aligns across 9 bases. The CDR3 has 15 residues. CDR1 is SGHNT and CDR2 is YYREEE in the germline V gene (reference sequence). J was trimmed by 10 bases and V by 2 bases; bases with no gene match: 7. The CDR3 region is CASSLNRGRGSPLHF. CDR3 nucleotide sequence: TGTGCCAGCAGCTTAAACAGGGGGCGCGGGTCACCCCTCCACTTT.

The J gene is TRBJ2-1, the V gene TRBV18; a possible D gene is TRBD1 (5 bases). V was clipped by 1 base and J by 1 base, with 11 bases between them. The CDR3 runs to 16 residues. Germline-derived CDR1 and CDR2 are KGHSH and LQKENI. The DNA of the CDR3 is TGTGCCAGCTCACCACAGGGGTTAGGGTCCTACAATGAGCAGTTCTTC. Protein product: CASSPQGLGSYNEQFF.

On this clone: Other DNA sequences in this sample translate to the same CDR3. V usage is TRBV7-6 and J usage is TRBJ2-7; D is perhaps TRBD1 (5 bases). CDR3 length equals 14 residues. V dropped 2 bases and J dropped 5 bases, with 13 bases sitting between them. From germline, CDR1 is SGHVS and CDR2 FNYEAQ. The CDR3 reads CASSLTGQRNEQYF. CDR3 DNA: TGTGCCAGCAGCTTAACAGGACAAAGGAACGAGCAGTACTTC.

The rearrangement links TRBV11-2 to TRBJ2-5, with TRBD2 as a possible D gene (6 bases). The CDR3 is 12 residues long. Between the trimmed V and J ends, which lost 7 bases and 5 bases, there was a span of 11 bases. Germline loops: CDR1 SGHAT, CDR2 FQNNGV. CDR3 coding DNA: TGTGCCAGCACTGGGAGCGGGGAGACCCAGTACTTC. This encodes CASTGSGETQYF.

This rearrangement joins TRBV15 to TRBJ2-1; 7 bases map to TRBD2. CDR1 and CDR2 (germline): LNHNV, YYDKDF (reference sequence). V gave up 0 bases and J gave up 15 bases; unmatched junction bases: 8. The CDR3 loop spans 13 amino acids. CDR3 in amino acids: CATSRDLADLGFF. CDR3 DNA sequence: TGTGCCACCAGCAGAGATCTAGCGGATTTAGGGTTCTTC.

CDR3 residues: CASSDPTPGTSVYDEQFF. The CDR3 DNA reads TGTGCCAGCAGCGATCCAACCCCCGGGACTAGCGTTTATGATGAGCAGTTCTTC. This rearrangement joins TRBV7-9 to TRBJ2-1; TRBD2 aligns across 10 bases. The V and J ends lost 5 bases and 8 bases, in that order; junction bases with no gene match: 18. Germline V gene lookup returns CDR1 SEHNR and CDR2 FQNEAQ (reference sequence). The CDR3 is made up of 18 amino acids.

The chain recombines TRBV7-2 with TRBJ1-1; possible D gene TRBD1, 6 bases. Between the trimmed V and J ends, which lost 1 base and 8 bases, there was a span of 8 bases. Per germline, CDR1 SGHTA and CDR2 FQGNSA. There are 12 residues in the CDR3. The CDR3 loop is CASSLVQGEAFF. The CDR3 DNA reads as TGTGCCAGCAGCTTAGTGCAGGGGGAAGCTTTCTTT.

The chain employs TRBV28 and TRBJ2-7; the D gene is possibly TRBD2 (5 bases). The germline V and J ends were trimmed by 2 bases and 9 bases, with 17 bases remaining between them. Germline CDR1 is MDHEN and CDR2 is SYDVKM. The CDR3 loop spans 14 amino acids. CDR3 in DNA: TGTGCCAGCAGTTTAGGAGGCTTAACCCGCGCGCAGTACTTC. Translation: CASSLGGLTRAQYF.

The chain links TRBV5-1 to TRBJ1-1; TRBD1 matches at 12 bases. The CDR3 totals 15 residues. Germline V gene sequence: CDR1 SGHRS, CDR2 YFSETQ. V lost 0 bases to trimming and J lost 5 bases; unmatched junction nucleotides: 2. The CDR3 coding sequence is TGCGCCAGCAGCTTGGAGGGACAGGGGGCGACTGAAGCTTTCTTT. This codes for CASSLEGQGATEAFF.

The rearrangement links TRBV19 to TRBJ2-1, with 10 bases fitting TRBD1. Germline V lookup: CDR1 LNHDA, CDR2 SQIVND (reference sequence). CDR3 length equals 15 residues. Trimming cost V 6 bases and J 8 bases; bases outside gene matches: 10. CDR3 nucleotides: TGTGCCAGTAGATTCTCGACAGGGGGCGCCTATGAGCAGTTCTTC. Amino acids: CASRFSTGGAYEQFF.

The chain carries TRBV6-1 and TRBJ2-7, with 7 bases aligning to TRBD1. The junction had 6 bases not matched to a gene; V was cut back by 5 bases and J by 2 bases. This CDR3 has 14 amino acids. The germline gives CDR1 MNHNS, CDR2 SASEGT. The CDR3 coding sequence is TGTGCCAGCAGTTTGGCGCAGGGGGCCTACGAGCAGTACTTC. This gives the protein CASSLAQGAYEQYF.